Following are 27 T cell receptor beta chains from one sample sequenced in a study of T cell clonality in common variable immunodeficiency. Sequenced by immunoSEQ multiplex PCR; TCRdb stores in-frame clones only, minus some. This sample has 51,000 or so clones, each found more than once. What was sequenced was peripheral blood mononuclear cells. These receptors all stem from a person aged 18 to 69 in good health.

Many counts were recorded for this clone. The read finishes 3 residues shy of the CDR3 end, and the germline J gene is used to complete it. The chain is built from TRBV10-3 and TRBJ2-3; no firm D call. There are 15 residues in the CDR3. Germline lookup yields CDR1 ENHRY and CDR2 SYGVKD. V gave up 4 bases and J gave up 1 base, with 12 bases separating them. The CDR3 sequence: CAISADTSGTDTQYF. CDR3 bases read: TGTGCCATCAGTGCTGATACTTCGGGCACAGATACG.

This clone was counted a few times. The CDR3 end falls 3 residues outside the read, so it is completed with the germline J gene. The chain employs TRBV7-8 and TRBJ1-3, with a weak D call TRBD1 (5 bases). V was pared by 1 base and J by 3 bases, with 10 bases between. Per germline, CDR1 SGHVS and CDR2 FQNEAQ. The CDR3 sequence is 15 residues long. The sequenced part of the CDR3 DNA is TGTGCCAGCAGCTTAGTAGGGGCAGATGGAAACACC. The encoded protein is CASSLVGADGNT. From start to end, the CDR3 is CASSLVGADGNTIYF.

A note on this clone: The missing CDR3 end, 3 residues past where the read stops, is filled in from the germline J gene. This chain uses TRBV11-2 with TRBJ1-2; 7 bases are a match to TRBD1. The CDR3 runs 13 residues. Germline V lookup: CDR1 SGHAT, CDR2 FQNNGV. V trimming: 2 bases; J trimming: 7 bases; junction bases outside the gene matches: 4. CDR3 in amino acids: CASSLTQGSGYTF. CDR3 DNA, as far as it was read: TGTGCCAGCAGCTTAACACAGGGGAGTGGC.

This clone was recorded at least ten times. The observed sequence ends 3 residues before the CDR3 terminus, with the missing tail filled in from the germline J gene. The rearrangement uses TRBV10-3 and TRBJ2-2, with TRBD1 as a possible D gene (6 bases). Trimming removed 4 bases from V and 4 bases from J, with 10 bases in between. Germline V gene lookup returns CDR1 ENHRY and CDR2 SYGVKD. The CDR3 contains 14 residues. Partial CDR3 DNA: TGTGCCATCAGTGGGCAGGGGTTCACCGGGGAG. Its translation: CAISGQGFTGE. In full, the CDR3 is CAISGQGFTGELFF.

This clone appeared a few times. CDR3 residues: CASSLEQGATDEQFF. Partial CDR3 DNA: TGTGCCAGCAGCTTGGAACAGGGGGCCACGGATGAG. The V call is TRBV7-9, the J call TRBJ2-1; 9 nucleotides match TRBD1. The read comes to an end 3 residues before the CDR3 does, leaving the germline J gene to fill in the end. The CDR3 is 15 residues long. With 3 bases clipped from V and 8 bases from J, the junction kept 8 bases outside the gene matches. CDR1 SEHNR and CDR2 FQNEAQ come from the germline V gene (reference sequence).

This clone was recorded many times. The CDR3 end is not reached by the read, which stops 3 residues before it; the germline J gene fills it in. The J gene is TRBJ2-1, the V gene TRBV2; D ambiguous. This CDR3 is built from 13 residues. Per the germline V gene, CDR1 is SNHLY and CDR2 is FYNNEI. V was clipped by 5 bases and J by 2 bases, with 7 bases between them. The CDR3: CASSLGPYNEQFF. The CDR3 bases that were read are TGTGCCAGCAGTCTCGGTCCCTACAATGAG. Full variable domain (remainder filled in from reference TRBV2 and TRBJ2-1): EPEVTQTPSHQVTQMGQEVILRCVPISNHLYFYWYRQILGQKVEFLVSFYNNEISEKSEIFDDQFSVERPDGSNFTLKIRSTKLEDSAMYFCASSLGPYNEQFFGPGTRLTVL.

This clone was seen many times. The sequenced part of the CDR3 DNA is TGTGCCAGTAGTACCCGGACAGAAAACTATGGC. Amino acids: CASSTRTENYG. The entire CDR3 protein reads CASSTRTENYGYTF. V usage is TRBV19 and J usage is TRBJ1-2, with D tentatively TRBD1 (6 bases). Read coverage stops 3 residues before the CDR3 terminus; the germline J gene supplies the remainder. CDR1 and CDR2 (germline): LNHDA, SQIVND (reference sequence). The CDR3 consists of 14 residues. V lost 4 bases, J lost 2 bases, and 11 bases lay in between.

As regards this clone: The read gets to within 3 residues of the CDR3 end, and the germline J gene fills in the rest. V usage is TRBV29-1 and J usage is TRBJ2-7, with D unresolved. V lost 6 bases and J lost 1, with 7 bases in between. Looked up from germline, CDR1 is SQVTM and CDR2 is ANQGSEA. The CDR3 is 11 residues long. CDR3 amino acids: CSVGGSYEQYF. The sequenced CDR3 bases are TGCAGCGTCGGCGGATCCTACGAG.

This clone was observed a few times. The missing CDR3 end, 3 residues past where the read stops, is filled in from the germline J gene. The J gene is TRBJ1-2, the V gene TRBV18, with D perhaps TRBD1 (6 bases). V was clipped by 2 bases and J by 6 bases, with 13 bases between them. The CDR3 is 14 residues long. Germline-derived CDR1 and CDR2 are KGHSH and LQKENI. CDR3 loop: CASSPSGGLDGYTF. The part of the CDR3 DNA that was read is TGTGCCAGCTCACCAAGCGGGGGGCTGGATGGC.

This clone was picked up many times. The read is 3 residues too short to cover the CDR3 end, so that end is filled in from the germline J gene. V and J are TRBV7-8 and TRBJ2-3; D ambiguous. Trimming removed 5 bases at V and 5 bases at J, with 8 bases between. The germline V gene encodes CDR1 SGHVS and CDR2 FQNEAQ. CDR3 length: 12 amino acids. The sequenced CDR3 bases are TGTGCCAGCAGCCCGAAGGGAGATACG. Translation: CASSPKGDT. The full CDR3 is CASSPKGDTQYF.

The table lists this clone with a few counts. The read is 3 residues too short to cover the CDR3 end, so that end is filled in from the germline J gene. The V call is TRBV2, the J call TRBJ1-5; 10 nucleotides align to TRBD1. The CDR3 covers 17 residues. J was trimmed by 5 bases and V by 4 bases; bases with no gene match: 11. Germline CDR1 and CDR2: SNHLY and FYNNEI. The CDR3 spells CASSGDRGIWGDQPQHF. The sequenced CDR3 bases are TGTGCCAGCAGTGGGGACAGGGGAATCTGGGGAGATCAGCCC. The entire variable domain, with the rest obtained from reference TRBV2 and TRBJ1-5, is as follows: EPEVTQTPSHQVTQMGQEVILRCVPISNHLYFYWYRQILGQKVEFLVSFYNNEISEKSEIFDDQFSVERPDGSNFTLKIRSTKLEDSAMYFCASSGDRGIWGDQPQHFGDGTRLSIL.

This clone was seen ten or more times. The read terminates 3 residues ahead of where the CDR3 ends, so the germline J gene completes it. This sequence joins TRBV10-1 and TRBJ2-1; 12 positions match TRBD2. There are 15 residues in the CDR3. Germline values: CDR1 WNHNN, CDR2 SYGVQD (reference sequence). V trimming: 3 bases; J trimming: 8 bases; junction bases outside the gene matches: 5. The CDR3 DNA, read in part, is TGCGCCAGCAGTGATAGTCTAGCGGGAGGGGATGAG. Amino acid sequence: CASSDSLAGGDE. The entire CDR3 is CASSDSLAGGDEQFF.

This clone has a handful of counts. The read terminates 3 residues before the CDR3 end, so the remaining end is supplied by the germline J gene. The V call is TRBV11-2, the J call TRBJ1-2; D not resolved. The length of the CDR3 is 13 residues. Between the trimmed V and J ends, which lost 1 base and 4 bases, there was a span of 7 bases. Germline lookup yields CDR1 SGHAT and CDR2 FQNNGV. The CDR3 region is CASSLGHSYGYTF. CDR3 DNA (partial): TGTGCCAGCAGCTTAGGACACTCCTATGGC.

This clone showed up many times. With the read ending 3 residues before the CDR3 end, the germline J gene is used to fill in that end. The chain uses TRBV2 and TRBJ2-3; D possibly corresponds to TRBD2 (7 bases). The ends were cut back, 10 bases at V and 5 bases at J, with 19 bases in the middle. The CDR3 is 14 amino acids. Per germline, CDR1 SNHLY and CDR2 FYNNEI. This chain's CDR3 is CATKTGRELDTQYF. The CDR3 DNA, read in part, is TGTGCCACCAAAACAGGGCGGGAGTTAGATACG.

Many counts were recorded for this clone. The CDR3 goes on 3 residues after the read ends, and that part is filled in from the germline J gene. V and J are TRBV20-1 and TRBJ1-3; no firm D call. Trimming left V 0 bases short and J 2 bases short, with 11 bases between. The CDR3 extends over 15 amino acids. Germline CDR1 is DFQATT and CDR2 is SNEGSKA (reference sequence). CDR3 DNA (partial): TGCAGTGCTAGAGAGTCTCGTCCCGCTGGAAACACC. Protein product: CSARESRPAGNT. The entire CDR3 protein is CSARESRPAGNTIYF.

This clone was counted between two and nine times. The read ends 3 residues shy of where the CDR3 ends; the end is completed using the germline J gene. V and J are TRBV18 and TRBJ1-1, with unresolved D. CDR1 and CDR2 (germline): KGHSH, LQKENI. The CDR3 length is 15 residues. The V and J ends lost 0 bases and 0 bases respectively, with 8 bases between them. Partial CDR3 DNA: TGTGCCAGCTCACCACCGGGCTCTATGAACACTGAA. It codes for CASSPPGSMNTE. The CDR3 as a whole reads CASSPPGSMNTEAFF.

This clone was detected many times. The read halts 3 residues ahead of the CDR3 end, with the missing end drawn from the germline J gene. V gene TRBV7-3 combines with J gene TRBJ2-2; TRBD1 matches 7 bases. Germline V gene data show CDR1 as SGHTA and CDR2 as FQGTGA. The CDR3 has 15 amino acids. Losses at the gene ends were 5 bases for V and 6 bases for J; bases not matched to a gene: 9. The CDR3 DNA, read in part, is TGTGCCAGCAGCCCGACAGGGTTCAACTCCGGGGAG. It codes for CASSPTGFNSGE. The whole CDR3 reads CASSPTGFNSGELFF.

This clone was seen at least ten times. The CDR3 end lies 3 residues beyond the end of the read and is filled in from the germline J gene. V and J are TRBV19 and TRBJ2-4; D uncertain. Germline-derived CDR1 and CDR2 are LNHDA and SQIVND (reference sequence). The CDR3 is made up of 12 amino acids. CDR3 region: CASSISREIQYF. The CDR3 DNA, read in part, is TGTGCCAGTAGTATATCCCGCGAGATT.

Details on this clone: The CDR3 end is not reached by the read, which stops 3 residues before it; the germline J gene fills it in. J is TRBJ1-4 and V is TRBV11-2; 10 bases are a match to TRBD1. There are 15 residues in the CDR3. The germline gives CDR1 SGHAT, CDR2 FQNNGV. V gave up 6 bases and J gave up 8 bases; unmatched junction bases: 9. The covered CDR3 bases are TGTGCCAGCAGGCTCCGGGACAGGGGAGGGGAAAAA. This translates into CASRLRDRGGEK. The entire CDR3 is CASRLRDRGGEKLFF.

Worth noting for this clone: Sequencing ends 3 residues short of the CDR3 end; the germline J gene provides the rest. The chain has TRBV19 and TRBJ2-3; D perhaps matches TRBD1 (5 bases). The CDR3 totals 15 residues. Germline CDR1 is LNHDA and CDR2 is SQIVND (reference sequence). CDR3 bases read: TGTGCCAGTAGTATAGGGGGCTCCACATATCAGCCG. It encodes CASSIGGSTYQP. The whole CDR3 protein reads CASSIGGSTYQPQYF.

This clone was counted a few times. Sequencing ends 3 residues short of the CDR3 end; the germline J gene provides the rest. The V gene is TRBV20-1, the J gene TRBJ1-4; TRBD1 matches 7 bases. From germline, CDR1 is DFQATT and CDR2 SNEGSKA (reference sequence). The CDR3 extends over 14 amino acids. The junction had 7 bases not matched to a gene; V was cut back by 4 bases and J by 5 bases. CDR3 DNA, as far as it was read: TGCAGTGCTAAAGCCGTGGACAGGAATGAAAAA. Residues: CSAKAVDRNEK. The CDR3 in full is CSAKAVDRNEKLFF.

This clone was picked up many times. The read comes to an end 3 residues before the CDR3 does, leaving the germline J gene to fill in the end. This chain connects TRBV20-1 to TRBJ2-1; 9 nucleotides line up with TRBD1. Germline CDR1 DFQATT, CDR2 SNEGSKA (reference sequence). Trimming at V came to 1 base and at J to 5 bases, leaving 3 bases not matched to a gene. This CDR3 has 14 residues. CDR3 bases read: TGCAGTGCTAGAGTACGGACAGGGGACAATGAG. It specifies CSARVRTGDNE. The full CDR3 sequence reads CSARVRTGDNEQFF.

This clone was counted at least ten times. The read ends 3 residues before the CDR3 terminus; that terminus is restored from the germline J gene. The chain combines TRBV2 with TRBJ1-5; D call uncertain. Trimming left V 5 bases short and J 1 base short, with 9 bases between. The CDR3 is 14 residues long. From germline, CDR1 is SNHLY and CDR2 FYNNEI. The DNA read from the CDR3 is TGTGCCAGCAGTCCAGACACGAGCAATCAGCCC. Protein: CASSPDTSNQP. The full CDR3 sequence reads CASSPDTSNQPQHF.

A note on this clone: The CDR3 end is not reached by the read, which stops 3 residues before it; the germline J gene fills it in. The chain joins TRBV20-1 to TRBJ1-1; 8 nucleotides line up with TRBD1. V was clipped by 5 bases and J by 3 bases; unmatched bases: 11. Per the germline V gene, CDR1 is DFQATT and CDR2 is SNEGSKA (reference sequence). The CDR3 sequence is 15 residues long. The CDR3 DNA, read in part, is TGCAGTGCTTATAACAGGGGGAGGATGGACACTGAA. This sequence encodes CSAYNRGRMDTE. The full CDR3 sequence reads CSAYNRGRMDTEAFF.

Of note for this clone: The read is 3 residues too short to cover the CDR3 end, so that end is filled in from the germline J gene. This chain links TRBV19 with TRBJ1-1; 9 nucleotides line up with TRBD1. Losses at the gene ends were 6 bases for V and 4 bases for J; bases not matched to a gene: 3. CDR1 and CDR2 (germline): LNHDA, SQIVND (reference sequence). The CDR3 runs 13 residues. CDR3 amino acids: CASSQQGATEAFF. The sequenced part of the CDR3 DNA is TGTGCCAGTAGCCAACAGGGGGCCACTGAA.

This clone was found many times. The read halts 3 residues ahead of the CDR3 end, with the missing end drawn from the germline J gene. The rearrangement joins TRBV20-1 to TRBJ2-4; 8 nucleotides align to TRBD2. With 0 bases clipped from V and 7 bases from J, the junction kept 8 bases outside the gene matches. The CDR3 totals 15 residues. Germline-derived CDR1 and CDR2 are DFQATT and SNEGSKA (reference sequence). The CDR3 here is CSARDIAGIGNIQYF. Partial CDR3 DNA: TGCAGTGCTAGAGACATAGCGGGAATAGGGAACATT.

Only a few counts were recorded for this clone. The observed sequence ends 3 residues before the CDR3 terminus, with the missing tail filled in from the germline J gene. The J gene is TRBJ1-6, the V gene TRBV30; the D is unclear. This CDR3 has 11 amino acids. Trimming took 0 bases from V and 11 from J, leaving 5 bases between them. Germline CDR1 GTSNPN, CDR2 SVGIG (reference sequence). The CDR3 here is CAWSVSAPLHF. The CDR3 DNA, read in part, is TGTGCCTGGAGTGTCAGTGCACCC.